This TCR beta chain was observed in a study of CD8 T cells in ankylosing spondylitis. As the method for making TCR beta libraries, quantitative 5'-RACE with molecular barcodes was used. TCRdb reprocessed the 5' RACE reads with MiXCR, giving one entry per CDR3 protein. This table holds about 340,000 distinct CDR3 sequences, under 15% found once. General observations from the study: Matched synovial fluid from ankylosing spondylitis patients was reported to be enriched for disease-linked clones. Disease-associated clonotypes exhibited CD8+ identity and were relatively infrequent in peripheral blood. For ankylosing spondylitis blood, a TCR beta motif of under ten highly homologous variants appeared characteristic.

Trimming took 6 bases from V and 4 from J; bases not matched to a gene: 6. The CDR3 runs to 13 residues. Germline V CDR1 and CDR2: MNHEY, SMNVEV (reference sequence). This clonotype was detected only a few times. Its matching antigen is unknown. V and J are TRBV27 and TRBJ2-7; TRBD2 matches 7 bases. The TCR sequence derives from a male donor with ankylosing spondylitis or in good health (not recorded which). The sample was blood, either unsorted or a sorted T cell fraction (not recorded which). Here the CDR3 reads CASSREVRYEQYF. In nucleotides, the CDR3 is TGTGCCAGCAGCCGGGAGGTTAGATACGAGCAGTACTTC.